This TCR beta chain came from a study of beta chain features in type 1 diabetes. Study-wide points: It was among patients, rather than healthy donors, that naive, central memory and Treg TCRB repertoires appeared more similar. Patients with Type 1 diabetes showed moderately but significantly shorter TCRB CDR3s in all four CD4+ subsets. Cells with high TCR expression could be over-represented when cDNA is sequenced.

This CDR3 contains 14 residues. The V gene's germline CDR1 is MDHEN and CDR2 SYDVKM. Trimming took 2 bases from V and 15 from J, leaving 20 bases between them. Investigators reverse transcribed all isolated RNA, so they sequenced expressed TCRB transcripts. Sequenced by immunoSEQ multiplex PCR; TCRdb stores in-frame clones only, minus some. The table records hundreds of thousands of clones, over 12% of them present only once. Only a few counts were recorded for this clone. Its antigen is unknown. A sort by CD45RO/CCR7/CD25/CD127/CD95/CD27 yielded CD4+ naive, central memory, regulatory and stem cell-like memory cells.

Sequenced sample: naive CD4+ T cells from blood. The V and J genes are TRBV28 and TRBJ2-1; D is perhaps TRBD1 (6 bases). The TCR sequence derives from a man between 18 and 29 years old with type 1 diabetes. The CDR3 sequence is CASSLPDRTADGFF. CDR3 in DNA: TGTGCCAGCAGTTTACCCGATCGGACAGCCGACGGGTTCTTC.